Listed here are 4 T cell receptor beta chains from one sample, sequenced in a study of shared clonotypes between healthy human individuals. Sequencing was performed with immunoSEQ multiplex PCR; in TCRdb, only in-frame clones are kept and a portion is missing. Among millions of clones listed, around nine tenths were seen once. The sequenced material came from naive CD4+ T cells sorted from blood. Subset of the sample: CD45RA+ positively selected. Receptors originate from a man aged 18 to 29 in good health.

Regarding this clone: Other nucleotide sequences from this sample produce the same CDR3. The V and J genes are TRBV20-1 and TRBJ1-1; D is unresolved. The CDR3 is 11 residues long. V was trimmed by 3 bases and J by 5 bases, leaving 7 bases between them. Per germline, CDR1 DFQATT and CDR2 SNEGSKA (reference sequence). The CDR3 loop is CSASSRTEAFF. In DNA, the CDR3 is TGCAGTGCTAGTTCGCGAACTGAAGCTTTCTTT.

The chain has TRBV4-3 and TRBJ2-1; the D gene could be TRBD1 or TRBD2 (5 bases each). This CDR3 comprises 19 residues. The V gene's germline CDR1 is LGHNA and CDR2 YSLEER. V was clipped by 0 bases and J by 6 bases, with 24 bases between them. CDR3 sequence (DNA): TGCGCCAGCAGCCAAGAATTGTCCTGGGGGTTGGTTCGTGGCAATGAGCAGTTCTTC. Translated: CASSQELSWGLVRGNEQFF.

The genes are TRBV28 and TRBJ1-2; 9 bases agree with TRBD1. The CDR3 spans 18 residues. Germline CDR1 reads MDHEN; CDR2 reads SYDVKM. Losses at the gene ends were 2 bases for V and 6 bases for J; bases not matched to a gene: 16. CDR3 loop: CASSLRWGQGSIPDGYTF. The CDR3 DNA sequence: TGTGCCAGCAGTTTAAGGTGGGGACAGGGAAGTATCCCGGATGGCTACACCTTC.

The sample holds one count of this clone. The V gene is TRBV5-1, the J gene TRBJ2-7; 10 positions agree with TRBD2. This CDR3 has 15 amino acids. The germline V gene encodes CDR1 SGHRS and CDR2 YFSETQ. Trimming took 4 bases from V and 3 from J; bases not matched to a gene: 7. The CDR3 sequence: CASSPQLAGLYEQYF. The CDR3 region has the DNA TGCGCCAGCAGCCCCCAACTAGCGGGGCTCTACGAGCAGTACTTC. The complete variable domain, with remaining parts taken from reference TRBV5-1 and TRBJ2-7, reads KAGVTQTPRYLIKTRGQQVTLSCSPISGHRSVSWYQQTPGQGLQFLFEYFSETQRNKGNFPGRFSGRQFSNSRSEMNVSTLELGDSALYLCASSPQLAGLYEQYFGPGTRLTVT.